These T cell receptor beta chains were read from a single sample in a study of response to subunit inactivated influenza vaccine. TCRdb recomputed calls from the RT-PCR reads with MiXCR, one row per CDR3 protein. The data show about 570,000 distinct CDR3 sequences, about 11% seen once. The sample was also reused in another study, on T cells expressing NK-cell markers.

Sequences were derived from PBMCs from blood, sampled on the day of vaccination. All receptors come from a man aged 50-60 years who received an inactivated influenza vaccine. Both conserved end residues are part of each CDR3. A D gene is named only where the DNA matches it firmly. Size is stated for part of the rows, as once, few or many counts, or as a class when the clone is expanded.

D gene	V gene	clone size	J gene	CDR3 DNA	CDR3 protein
NA	TRBV4-2	many	TRBJ2-3	TGTGCCAGCAGCCAAGATTACTTCGGCCCCGTCGAAACAGATACGCAGTATTTT	CASSQDYFGPVETDTQYF
NA	TRBV27	NA	TRBJ1-2	TGTGCCAGCAGCTTGACCGACGGAAACCTTCATGGCTACACCTTC	CASSLTDGNLHGYTF
NA	TRBV10-3	few	TRBJ2-3	TGTGCCATCAGTGACAGTAAAACAACCGATACGCAGTATTTT	CAISDSKTTDTQYF
NA	TRBV6-5	few	TRBJ2-2	TGTGCCAGCAGTTACTCGATGGCAGTTTCGAACACCGGGGAGCTGTTTTTT	CASSYSMAVSNTGELFF
TRBD1	TRBV29-1	NA	TRBJ2-7	TGCAGCGTTCGCCGGGACAGCTACGAGCAGTACTTC	CSVRRDSYEQYF
TRBD2	TRBV20-1	many	TRBJ2-1	TGCAGTGCTAGAGAGAACACTAGCGGAGCCAGAAGATACAATGAGCAGTTCTTC	CSARENTSGARRYNEQFF
NA	TRBV12-3/TRBV12-4	NA	TRBJ2-5	TGTGCCAGCAGGAGCTTCCAGGGTGGGGAGACCCAGTACTTC	CASRSFQGGETQYF
NA	TRBV15	NA	TRBJ2-6	TGTGCCACCAGCACCGGCCAGGGAAGGGCTGGGGCCAACGTCCTGACTTTC	CATSTGQGRAGANVLTF
NA	TRBV29-1	NA	TRBJ1-1	TGCAGCGTTAAGGGCAGGGCAAGACATGAAGCTTTCTTT	CSVKGRARHEAFF
NA	TRBV5-1	many	TRBJ2-3	TGTGCCAGCAGTTTATCGGGTAGCACAGATACGCAGTATTTT	CASSLSGSTDTQYF
NA	TRBV10-2	NA	TRBJ2-2	TGCGCCAGCAGTGAGCACAGAGGCGGCGGGGAGCTGTTTTTT	CASSEHRGGGELFF
NA	TRBV15	few	TRBJ1-2	TGTGCCACCAGCAGAGAGGCAGGCCTAGAGGCTAACTCATTC	CATSREAGLEANSF
NA	TRBV5-1	many	TRBJ2-6	TGCGCCAGCAGCGTTACAACCTCTGGGGCCAACGTCCTGACTTTC	CASSVTTSGANVLTF
TRBD2	TRBV20-1	NA	TRBJ2-1	TGCAGTGCTTTGGGGAGGGAGGGTTGGAATGAGCAGTTCTTC	CSALGREGWNEQFF
NA	TRBV5-1	many	TRBJ1-5	TGCGCCAGCAGCTTGGGGGGTTATAGCAATCAGCCCCAGCATTTT	CASSLGGYSNQPQHF
TRBD2	TRBV28	few	TRBJ2-5	TGTGCCAGCGGGACTAGCGGGGCTGGAAAGACCCAGTACTTC	CASGTSGAGKTQYF
TRBD2	TRBV20-1	few	TRBJ2-5	TGCAGTGCCCGAGCTCTTAGCGGGGGCCAAGAGACCCAGTACTTC	CSARALSGGQETQYF
NA	TRBV6-5	NA	TRBJ2-6	TGTGCCAGCAGTTATTCCGTCAGCGCCTCTGGGGCCAACGTCCTGACTTTC	CASSYSVSASGANVLTF
NA	TRBV4-3	NA	TRBJ2-5	TGCGCCAGCAGCCAAGCTTCGTCGTCTAGCGCTCAAGAGACCCAGTACTTC	CASSQASSSSAQETQYF
NA	TRBV7-9	few	TRBJ2-2	TGTGCCAGCAGCCCGCCGTCCGGGGAGCTGTTTTTT	CASSPPSGELFF
TRBD1	TRBV12-3/TRBV12-4	few	TRBJ2-1	TGTGCCAGCAGCCACGGGACAGGGGTCAATGAGCAGTTCTTC	CASSHGTGVNEQFF
TRBD2	TRBV19	few	TRBJ2-1	TGTGCCAGTAGTCCACTAGCGGGAGGGTTAAATGAGCAGTTCTTC	CASSPLAGGLNEQFF
TRBD1	TRBV30	few	TRBJ2-7	TGTGCCTGGAGTGAGGGACAGGGGTACTACGAGCAGTACTTC	CAWSEGQGYYEQYF
NA	TRBV20-1	few	TRBJ2-5	TGCAGTGGCCACAGGCCCGGGGTCCAAGAGACCCAGTACTTC	CSGHRPGVQETQYF
NA	TRBV20-1	NA	TRBJ2-5	TGCAGTGCTAGAGATGGGGGGCGAGAGACCCAGTACTTC	CSARDGGRETQYF
TRBD2	TRBV28	few	TRBJ2-1	TGTGCCAGCAGTTCCCGGACTAGTTTTATGTCCATGAATGAGCAGTTCTTC	CASSSRTSFMSMNEQFF
TRBD2	TRBV7-2	NA	TRBJ2-7	TGTGCCAGCAGCTTTATAGCGGGAAGGACCTACGAGCAGTACTTC	CASSFIAGRTYEQYF
NA	TRBV3-1	few	TRBJ1-1	TGTGCCAGCAGCCAAGAGGGTGCCGGTAACACTGAAGCTTTCTTT	CASSQEGAGNTEAFF
NA	TRBV28	NA	TRBJ1-1	TGTGCCAGCAGTCTACCAGGAGGTTGGTACACTGAAGCTTTCTTT	CASSLPGGWYTEAFF
NA	TRBV2	few	TRBJ2-5	TGTGCCAGCAGTCCGACCCGGGACTGGACCCAGTACTTC	CASSPTRDWTQYF
TRBD1	TRBV10-3	NA	TRBJ2-2	TGTGCCATCAGTGAAACAGGGGAGGGGGAGCTGTTTTTT	CAISETGEGELFF
TRBD2	TRBV24-1	few	TRBJ2-5	TGTGCCACCAGTGACTCCGGGACTATCAAAGAGACCCAGTACTTC	CATSDSGTIKETQYF
TRBD1	TRBV10-3	NA	TRBJ2-7	TGTGCCATCAGTGCTCCGGGACAGAGCTACGAGCAGTACTTC	CAISAPGQSYEQYF
TRBD2	TRBV11-2	NA	TRBJ2-4	TGTGCCAGCAGCTCTTGGCGGGGGAAAAACATTCAGTACTTC	CASSSWRGKNIQYF
NA	TRBV5-1	few	TRBJ1-1	TGCGCCAGCAGCTTTAAGGGCAGGGAGCAAGCTTTCTTT	CASSFKGREQAFF
TRBD1	TRBV20-1	many	TRBJ1-2	TGCAGTGCGCCTCGGGACAGGGGTAGTCGTTACTATGGCTACACCTTC	CSAPRDRGSRYYGYTF
NA	TRBV20-1	few	TRBJ1-4	TGCAGTGCCGGCCGGGCAAAACTGTTTTTT	CSAGRAKLFF
TRBD1	TRBV6-5	NA	TRBJ1-2	TGTGCCAGCAGCTACGGGGACAGGACGACGGGCTACACCTTC	CASSYGDRTTGYTF
NA	TRBV27	few	TRBJ2-3	TGTGCCAGCAGACTAACGGGGTTCAGTACGCAGTATTTT	CASRLTGFSTQYF
NA	TRBV7-2	many	TRBJ2-3	TGTGCCAGCAGCTCAGTCCTAGATACGCAGTATTTT	CASSSVLDTQYF
TRBD1	TRBV4-1	few	TRBJ1-5	TGCGCCAGCAGCCCTGACAGGGCGCGCAATCAGCCCCAGCATTTT	CASSPDRARNQPQHF
NA	TRBV5-1	few	TRBJ2-6	TGCGCCAGCAGCTTGTATATCAGCCTCTCTGGGGCCAACGTCCTGACTTTC	CASSLYISLSGANVLTF
TRBD1	TRBV18	few	TRBJ2-2	TGTGCCAGCTCACCGGGGACAGGACCGGCCCGGGAGCTGTTTTTT	CASSPGTGPARELFF
NA	TRBV20-1	NA	TRBJ2-7	TGCAGCAGCCATCCCTCTAGCGCTGTCTCCTACGAGCAGTACTTC	CSSHPSSAVSYEQYF
NA	TRBV28	many	TRBJ2-7	TGTGCCAGCAGTTACAGGCCCTACGAGCAGTACTTC	CASSYRPYEQYF
NA	TRBV7-2	few	TRBJ2-2	TGTGCCAGCAGCTCCTGGTACACCGGGGAGCTGTTTTTT	CASSSWYTGELFF
NA	TRBV29-1	NA	TRBJ2-1	TGCAGCGTTTTGGGACTCGTCGGGAATGAGCAGTTCTTC	CSVLGLVGNEQFF
NA	TRBV5-1	NA	TRBJ2-2	TGCGCCAGCAGCTTGGACAGGCCCACCGGGGAGCTGTTTTTT	CASSLDRPTGELFF
NA	TRBV6-5	many	TRBJ1-2	TGTGCCAGCAATTTTCGGGGGGAATCTAACTATGGCTACACCTTC	CASNFRGESNYGYTF
TRBD2	TRBV14	NA	TRBJ2-1	TGTGCCAGCAGCCTGGGACTAGCGGGAGGGCTGAGTGTGAATGAGCAGTTCTTC	CASSLGLAGGLSVNEQFF
TRBD1	TRBV30	few	TRBJ1-1	TGTGCCACTATACAGGGGGCAACCACTGAAGCTTTCTTT	CATIQGATTEAFF
NA	TRBV6-2/TRBV6-3	NA	TRBJ1-1	TGTGCCAGCAGTTGGGGCGGGATCCTGAACACTGAAGCTTTCTTT	CASSWGGILNTEAFF
NA	TRBV7-9	NA	TRBJ2-3	TGTGCCAGCAGCTTACGGGACCAGGAAGATACGCAGTATTTT	CASSLRDQEDTQYF
NA	TRBV3-1	NA	TRBJ2-4	TGTGCCAGCAGCCAAGATGTCGTTCAGTACTTC	CASSQDVVQYF
TRBD1	TRBV7-2	few	TRBJ2-7	TGTGCCAGCAGCGGGAACAGGGGCTGGAGCTCCTACGAGCAGTACTTC	CASSGNRGWSSYEQYF
TRBD2	TRBV7-9	few	TRBJ2-1	TGTGCCAGCAGCCCTAGCGGGAGCGCCTACAATGAGCAGTTCTTC	CASSPSGSAYNEQFF